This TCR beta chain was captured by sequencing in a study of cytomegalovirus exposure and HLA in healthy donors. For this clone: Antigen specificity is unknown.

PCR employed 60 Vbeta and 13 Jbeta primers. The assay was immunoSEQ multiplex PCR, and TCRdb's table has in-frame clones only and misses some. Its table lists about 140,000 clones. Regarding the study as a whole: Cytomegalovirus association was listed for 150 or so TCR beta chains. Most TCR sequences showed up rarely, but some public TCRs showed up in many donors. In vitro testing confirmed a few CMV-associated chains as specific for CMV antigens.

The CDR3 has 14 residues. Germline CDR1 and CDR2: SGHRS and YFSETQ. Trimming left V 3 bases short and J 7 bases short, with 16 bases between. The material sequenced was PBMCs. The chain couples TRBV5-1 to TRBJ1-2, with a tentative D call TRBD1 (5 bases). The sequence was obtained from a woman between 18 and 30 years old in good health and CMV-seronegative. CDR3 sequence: CASSSASRGGGYTF. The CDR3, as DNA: TGCGCCAGCAGCTCGGCATCGAGGGGAGGTGGCTACACCTTC.